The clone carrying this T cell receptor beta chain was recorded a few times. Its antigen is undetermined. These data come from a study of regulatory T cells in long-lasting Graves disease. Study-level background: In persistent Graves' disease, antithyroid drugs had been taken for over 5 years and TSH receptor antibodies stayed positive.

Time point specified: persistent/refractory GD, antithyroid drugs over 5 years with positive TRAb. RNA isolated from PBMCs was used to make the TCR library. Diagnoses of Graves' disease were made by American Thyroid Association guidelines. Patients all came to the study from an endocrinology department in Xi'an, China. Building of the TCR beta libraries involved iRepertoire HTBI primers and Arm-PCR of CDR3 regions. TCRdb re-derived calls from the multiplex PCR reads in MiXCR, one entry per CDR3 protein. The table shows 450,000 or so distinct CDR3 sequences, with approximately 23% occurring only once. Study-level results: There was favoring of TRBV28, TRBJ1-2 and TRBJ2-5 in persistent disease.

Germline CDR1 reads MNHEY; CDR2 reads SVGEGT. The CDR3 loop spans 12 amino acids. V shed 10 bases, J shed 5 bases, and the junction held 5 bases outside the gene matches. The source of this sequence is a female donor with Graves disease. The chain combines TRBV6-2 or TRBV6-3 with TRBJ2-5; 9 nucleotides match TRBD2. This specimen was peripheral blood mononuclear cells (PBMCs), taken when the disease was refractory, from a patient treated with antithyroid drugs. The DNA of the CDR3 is TGTGCCATCGCGGGGGGGGTGGAGACCCAGTACTTC. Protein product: CAIAGGVETQYF.